The rows below give T cell receptor beta chains drawn from one sample of a study of shared clonotypes between healthy human individuals. Method: immunoSEQ multiplex PCR; TCRdb's copy keeps in-frame clones and lacks some. Here the sample spans around 88,000 clones, 67% being singletons. The sequencing input was memory CD8+ T cells sorted from blood. Receptors were obtained from a man aged 25 to 45 in good health. CDR3s include the opening cysteine and the closing phenylalanine or tryptophan.

CDR3 protein: CASSYMGFGEQYF; V gene: TRBV6-5
CDR3 protein: CSVGAGDSYEQYF; V gene: TRBV29-1
CDR3 protein: CASSLYAGTVNTEAFF; V gene: TRBV28
CDR3 protein: CASSGQEVFNEQFF; V gene: TRBV18
CDR3 protein: CASRGKRTSAVETQYF; V gene: TRBV7-9
CDR3 protein: CASSLFGGDEQFF; V gene: TRBV5-6
CDR3 protein: CASSLPKSGRGGETQYF; V gene: TRBV28
CDR3 protein: CASSGRRGSFNEQFF; V gene: TRBV7-8
CDR3 protein: CASSEAPGNIQYF; V gene: TRBV6-1
CDR3 protein: CASSVGDRSNRGGELFF; V gene: TRBV9
CDR3 protein: CASSPGVAEQFF; V gene: TRBV19
CDR3 protein: CSARNSYEQYF; V gene: TRBV29-1
CDR3 protein: CASSLGQGGEAFF; V gene: TRBV5-1
CDR3 protein: CASSQWTGGEQFF; V gene: TRBV6-5
CDR3 protein: CASSAVIPNQAQPQHF; V gene: TRBV6-1
CDR3 protein: CASSQGGGYTF; V gene: TRBV6-5
CDR3 protein: CASSPPSGGSDTQYF; V gene: TRBV18
CDR3 protein: CAISDPGDVSGANVLTF; V gene: TRBV10-3
CDR3 protein: CASSLGGEVYEQYF; V gene: TRBV13
CDR3 protein: CASSMQVTGTDTQYF; V gene: TRBV5-1
CDR3 protein: CASSKNRGTHEKLFF; V gene: TRBV7-6
CDR3 protein: CASSFGEGGAYEQYF; V gene: TRBV27
CDR3 protein: CASSHPGGGDTIYF; V gene: TRBV6-6
CDR3 protein: CASSGGPGQGPSGANVLTF; V gene: TRBV2
CDR3 protein: CASSINRDRKETQYF; V gene: TRBV5-1
CDR3 protein: CASSLSPDGYEQYF; V gene: TRBV7-6
CDR3 protein: CASSSPGVLEQFF; V gene: TRBV6-5
CDR3 protein: CASSQTAIDTQYF; V gene: TRBV4-1
CDR3 protein: CASRPGHRYEQYF; V gene: TRBV6-5
CDR3 protein: CASSPPVLTYEQYF; V gene: TRBV18
CDR3 protein: CASTLAEHNEQFF; V gene: TRBV2
CDR3 protein: CASSVPIGGGTGTSGRTDTQYF; V gene: TRBV9
CDR3 protein: CASSPEGQVHNEQFF; V gene: TRBV7-9
CDR3 protein: CASSTRLKWGYNEQFF; V gene: TRBV28
CDR3 protein: CASTGTFNWGQETQYF; V gene: TRBV7-9
CDR3 protein: CATLGQLTYEQYF; V gene: TRBV28
CDR3 protein: CASSSRFGSGKAYEQYF; V gene: TRBV7-6
CDR3 protein: CARTPSVRQMNYGYTF; V gene: TRBV30
CDR3 protein: CASRGRPEAFF; V gene: TRBV28
CDR3 protein: CASSDRTSGRDTDTQYF; V gene: TRBV28
CDR3 protein: CSATRENGYTF; V gene: TRBV20-1
CDR3 protein: CASSTFYRDPLDHGYTF; V gene: TRBV6-8
CDR3 protein: CATKPLSGAYEQYF; V gene: TRBV28
CDR3 protein: CASSQDARGSSDTQYF; V gene: TRBV14
CDR3 protein: CASGQGLGSNQPQHF; V gene: TRBV28
CDR3 protein: CASSRRGTGELFF; V gene: TRBV5-1
CDR3 protein: CASSLAIRRADDTGELFF; V gene: TRBV7-9
CDR3 protein: CASRTGQETQYF; V gene: TRBV6-5
CDR3 protein: CASSFLGGTRTDTQYF; V gene: TRBV5-1
CDR3 protein: CASSLVAGTTTGELFF; V gene: TRBV11-2
CDR3 protein: CASSLGLAVLYEQYF; V gene: TRBV27
CDR3 protein: CASGRGQGTIEQFF; V gene: TRBV5-4
CDR3 protein: CSVEVAGVGYEQYF; V gene: TRBV29-1
CDR3 protein: CASSIGQQLYGYTF; V gene: TRBV19
CDR3 protein: CASNQGGWATDTQYF; V gene: TRBV13
CDR3 protein: CASSEGAGDTGELFF; V gene: TRBV6-1
CDR3 protein: CASSFRGAPIETQYF; V gene: TRBV13
CDR3 protein: CASSVEGGGPNTDTQYF; V gene: TRBV9
CDR3 protein: CASSSLGQNQPQHF; V gene: TRBV18
CDR3 protein: CASRGTNYGYTF; V gene: TRBV6-5